Listed here are 31 T cell receptor beta chains from one sample, sequenced in a study of T-cell reconstitution after alpha-beta-depleted transplantation in children. Library preparation (for TCRbeta) was performed with unique molecular identifiers. TCRdb processed the PCR reads anew with MiXCR; each CDR3 protein has one entry. The profile covers approximately 650,000 distinct CDR3 sequences, with around 13% appearing a single time and about 0.79% taken by the ten largest. The specimen comprised PBMCs, sampled before TCRalphabeta/CD19-depleted stem cell transplant. The receptors here all came from a girl aged 2-10 years with congenital amegakaryocytic thrombocytopenia, due to receive a stem cell transplant.

This clonotype occurred many times. The J gene is TRBJ2-1, the V gene TRBV15, with D perhaps matching TRBD1 (6 bases). The CDR3 extends over 13 amino acids. From germline, CDR1 is LNHNV and CDR2 YYDKDF (reference sequence). V lost 0 bases and J lost 12, with 12 bases in between. The CDR3 sequence: CATSRDPLQGQFF. CDR3 coding DNA: TGTGCCACCAGCAGAGATCCCCTACAGGGGCAGTTCTTC. The entire variable domain, with the rest obtained from reference TRBV15 and TRBJ2-1, is as follows: DAMVIQNPRYQVTQFGKPVTLSCSQTLNHNVMYWYQQKSSQAPKLLFHYYDKDFNNEADTPDNFQSRRPNTSFCFLDIRSPGLGDTAMYLCATSRDPLQGQFFGPGTRLTVL.

This clonotype was seen many times. The chain employs TRBV3-1 and TRBJ2-7; tentatively, D is TRBD2 (5 bases). Trimming removed 0 bases from V and 5 bases from J, with 20 bases in between. The CDR3 runs to 17 residues. Germline lookup yields CDR1 LGHDT and CDR2 YNNKEL (reference sequence). This CDR3 is CASSQDYVGAIRNEQYF. The CDR3 coding sequence is TGTGCCAGCAGCCAAGATTACGTGGGAGCGATTCGTAACGAGCAGTACTTC.

This clonotype was observed at least ten times. This chain links TRBV12-3 or TRBV12-4 with TRBJ2-3; 11 bases agree with TRBD2. CDR3 size: 17 residues. V shed 1 base, J shed 2 bases, and the junction held 5 bases outside the gene matches. In DNA, the CDR3 is TGTGCCAGCAGTTTAGGGGGACTAGCGGCCTACACAGATACGCAGTATTTT. It specifies CASSLGGLAAYTDTQYF.

This clonotype was observed at least ten times. The genes are TRBV15 and TRBJ2-1; D is perhaps TRBD1 or TRBD2 (5 bases each). This CDR3 region has 14 residues. Germline V gives CDR1 LNHNV, CDR2 YYDKDF (reference sequence). Trimming removed 3 bases at V and 12 bases at J, with 18 bases between. The CDR3, as DNA: TGTGCCACCAGCAGTTTCGGGACCTCCAAGGGGCAGTTCTTC. This gives the protein CATSSFGTSKGQFF.

This clonotype occurred many times. The CDR3 protein is CSALPRDSPNYGYTF. The CDR3 DNA follows: TGCAGTGCCCTACCCCGGGACAGCCCTAACTATGGCTACACCTTC. The rearrangement joins TRBV20-1 to TRBJ1-2; 7 bases match TRBD1. J gave up 0 bases and V 6 bases, and 10 bases lay outside the gene matches. Germline-derived CDR1 and CDR2 are DFQATT and SNEGSKA (reference sequence). The CDR3 extends over 15 amino acids.

The J gene is TRBJ1-6, the V gene TRBV30; TRBD1 might be the D (6 bases). Germline V CDR1 and CDR2: GTSNPN, SVGIG (reference sequence). V lost 4 bases to trimming and J lost 10 bases, with 17 bases between them. The CDR3 totals 14 residues. In nucleotides, the CDR3 is TGTGCCTGGACTACTACAGGGATAGGATCACCCCTCCACTTT. This sequence encodes CAWTTTGIGSPLHF.

This clonotype occurred many times. J is TRBJ1-2 and V is TRBV20-1; no firm D call. This CDR3 has 13 amino acids. Germline V lookup: CDR1 DFQATT, CDR2 SNEGSKA (reference sequence). V shed 7 bases and J shed 1 base, with 13 bases lying between them. The chain's CDR3 is CSVFRGVNYGYTF. In DNA, the CDR3 is TGCAGTGTTTTTCGGGGAGTTAACTATGGCTACACCTTC.

This clonotype has a count of ten or more. This rearrangement joins TRBV7-6 to TRBJ2-1; tentatively, D is TRBD1 (6 bases). Trimming pared 4 bases from V and 8 bases from J, leaving 21 bases between. Germline V gives CDR1 SGHVS, CDR2 FNYEAQ. The CDR3 runs 16 residues. CDR3 DNA: TGTGCCAGCAGCTCCAACCCCAGGGGTCGGGGCCATGAGCAGTTCTTC. Translated, it gives CASSSNPRGRGHEQFF.

In this sample, this clonotype turned up many times. The V and J genes are TRBV20-1 and TRBJ2-3, with TRBD2 matching 8 bases. In germline, CDR1 is DFQATT, CDR2 SNEGSKA (reference sequence). V gave up 8 bases and J gave up 6 bases; unmatched junction bases: 16. The CDR3 is 15 residues long. CDR3 sequence reads: CSQHGGGRLLDTQYF. CDR3 DNA: TGCAGTCAACACGGTGGCGGGAGGCTCCTGGATACGCAGTATTTT.

The chain has TRBV19 and TRBJ2-4, with 12 positions matching TRBD2. The length of the CDR3 is 16 residues. V shed 6 bases, J shed 6 bases, and the junction held 9 bases outside the gene matches. Germline CDR1 LNHDA, CDR2 SQIVND (reference sequence). The CDR3 bases are TGTGCCAGTAGGTCGCTAGCGGGAGGGCCTGGAAACATTCAGTACTTC. This translates into CASRSLAGGPGNIQYF.

This clonotype was seen repeatedly, ten times or more. This sequence joins TRBV29-1 and TRBJ2-5, with D perhaps matching TRBD2 (6 bases). V gave up 4 bases and J gave up 2 bases, with 14 bases separating them. This CDR3 has 14 amino acids. CDR1 SQVTM and CDR2 ANQGSEA come from the germline V gene. The chain's CDR3 is CSVAYLATQETQYF. Here the CDR3 DNA reads TGCAGCGTTGCATACCTAGCGACTCAAGAGACCCAGTACTTC. Combining the CDR3 with reference TRBV29-1 and TRBJ2-5 gives the whole variable domain SAVISQKPSRDICQRGTSLTIQCQVDSQVTMMFWYRQQPGQSLTLIATANQGSEATYESGFVIDKFPISRPNLTFSTLTVSNMSPEDSSIYLCSVAYLATQETQYFGPGTRLLVL.

This clonotype was counted ten times or more. This chain uses TRBV5-1 with TRBJ1-1, with D possibly matching TRBD1 (5 bases). Deletions cut 5 bases from V and 3 bases from J, with 14 bases between. Germline V gene data show CDR1 as SGHRS and CDR2 as YFSETQ. The CDR3 runs to 14 residues. CDR3 DNA sequence: TGCGCCAGCAGTTATTCGGGGGGGGACACTGAAGCTTTCTTT. This codes for CASSYSGGDTEAFF. The complete variable domain, with remaining parts taken from reference TRBV5-1 and TRBJ1-1, reads KAGVTQTPRYLIKTRGQQVTLSCSPISGHRSVSWYQQTPGQGLQFLFEYFSETQRNKGNFPGRFSGRQFSNSRSEMNVSTLELGDSALYLCASSYSGGDTEAFFGQGTRLTVV.

This clonotype was counted at least ten times. CDR3 amino acids: CASSLEVDFYNEQFF. CDR3 nucleotide sequence: TGTGCCAGCAGTCTTGAGGTAGATTTCTACAATGAGCAGTTCTTC. The rearrangement joins TRBV7-6 to TRBJ2-1; D remains ambiguous. This CDR3 comprises 15 residues. The germline V and J ends were trimmed by 6 bases and 3 bases, with 15 bases remaining between them. Germline lookup yields CDR1 SGHVS and CDR2 FNYEAQ.

This clonotype was detected many times. The chain uses TRBV12-3 or TRBV12-4 and TRBJ2-7; D remains ambiguous. Trimming took 5 bases from V and 7 from J, leaving 15 bases between them. This CDR3 contains 13 residues. In DNA form, the CDR3 reads TGTGCCAGCAGTCAGCTTTCGGTCTTGGAGCAGTACTTC. Protein sequence: CASSQLSVLEQYF.

This clonotype has ten or more counts. The CDR3 sequence is CSARPSWSNKGGETQYF. As DNA, the CDR3 is TGCAGTGCTAGACCCTCTTGGTCGAACAAAGGGGGAGAGACCCAGTACTTC. The genes are TRBV20-1 and TRBJ2-5, with D tentatively TRBD1 (6 bases). CDR3 length: 17 residues. V was pared by 2 bases and J by 4 bases, with 23 bases between. Germline lookup yields CDR1 DFQATT and CDR2 SNEGSKA (reference sequence).

This clonotype was counted at least ten times. V and J are TRBV7-8 and TRBJ1-1; 7 nucleotides line up with TRBD1. The CDR3 is made up of 15 amino acids. J lost 3 bases, V lost 5 bases, and 9 bases had no gene match. Germline V CDR1 and CDR2: SGHVS, FQNEAQ. CDR3 residues: CASSIRDRSYTEAFF. DNA for the CDR3: TGTGCCAGCAGCATCCGGGACAGAAGTTACACTGAAGCTTTCTTT.

This clonotype has ten or more counts. The V and J genes are TRBV20-1 and TRBJ2-1; 12 bases agree with TRBD2. After removal of 3 bases from V and 9 bases from J, the junction contained 6 bases not matched to a gene. CDR3 length equals 14 residues. CDR1 DFQATT and CDR2 SNEGSKA come from the germline V gene (reference sequence). CDR3 protein: CSARPTSGRAEQFF. In DNA form, the CDR3 reads TGCAGTGCTAGGCCGACTAGCGGGAGAGCTGAGCAGTTCTTC.

This clonotype was observed many times. The genes are TRBV4-1 and TRBJ2-7; perhaps TRBD2 as D (6 bases). This CDR3 is 16 amino acids long. Germline CDR1 reads MGHRA; CDR2 reads YSYEKL. The V end lost 4 bases, the J end lost 2 bases, and 18 bases lay between the germline ends. CDR3 sequence reads: CASSLGDSGQAYEQYF. The DNA of the CDR3 is TGCGCCAGCAGCCTTGGGGATAGCGGTCAAGCCTACGAGCAGTACTTC.

This clonotype appeared many times. This rearrangement joins TRBV5-6 to TRBJ2-5; 7 nucleotides align to TRBD1. Germline V gives CDR1 SGHDT, CDR2 YYEEEE. The CDR3 runs 15 residues. V trimming: 0 bases; J trimming: 2 bases; junction bases outside the gene matches: 4. CDR3 nucleotides: TGTGCCAGCAGCTTGGGGTGGGACAGACAAGAGACCCAGTACTTC. It specifies CASSLGWDRQETQYF.

V usage is TRBV12-3 or TRBV12-4 and J usage is TRBJ2-3, with D possibly being TRBD1 or TRBD2 (6 bases each). CDR3 size: 15 residues. V lost 5 bases, J lost 3 bases, and 15 bases lay in between. Here the CDR3 reads CASSGGQGPTDTQYF. The CDR3 DNA reads as TGTGCCAGCAGTGGGGGGCAGGGCCCGACAGATACGCAGTATTTT.

This clonotype was counted only a few times. The chain links TRBV10-3 to TRBJ2-7; D unresolved. The CDR3 totals 12 residues. Deletions cut 3 bases from V and 2 bases from J, with 5 bases between. Per the germline V gene, CDR1 is ENHRY and CDR2 is SYGVKD. Here the CDR3 DNA reads TGTGCCATCAGTGACTCGGCCTACGAGCAGTACTTC. Protein product: CAISDSAYEQYF.

This clonotype occurred many times. The chain is built from TRBV6-1 and TRBJ2-3; the match to TRBD2 covers 8 bases. CDR1 and CDR2 (germline): MNHNS, SASEGT. With V trimmed by 8 bases and J by 2 bases, 6 bases remained unmatched. CDR3 length equals 14 residues. CDR3 bases: TGTGCCAGCCGAAGCGGGAGAATCACAGATACGCAGTATTTT. Protein product: CASRSGRITDTQYF.

The table lists this clonotype with many counts. V and J are TRBV12-3 or TRBV12-4 and TRBJ1-5; 9 bases match TRBD1. This CDR3 is built from 15 residues. The V and J ends lost 5 bases and 9 bases, in that order; junction bases with no gene match: 11. The CDR3 DNA reads TGTGCCAGCAGTGGCACCGGACAGGGGTATGGGCCCCAGCATTTT. This encodes CASSGTGQGYGPQHF.

At least ten counts were recorded for this clonotype. The V and J genes are TRBV20-1 and TRBJ1-1, with D possibly being TRBD1 (5 bases). This CDR3 spans 14 amino acids. The V end was cut by 0 bases, the J end by 4 bases, with 12 bases between. Germline CDR1 and CDR2: DFQATT and SNEGSKA (reference sequence). The CDR3 DNA follows: TGCAGTGCTAGAGACGGGGGGATGAGCACTGAAGCTTTCTTT. As protein: CSARDGGMSTEAFF.

To note about this clonotype: It may be a read error: a sequence one base away is much more abundant. The chain has TRBV27 and TRBJ2-3, with TRBD1 as a possible D gene (5 bases). Germline V gene data show CDR1 as MNHEY and CDR2 as SMNVEV (reference sequence). This CDR3 has 15 amino acids. For the CDR3, the DNA is TGTGCCATCAGTTTGTTCCAGGGCGTCGCAGATACGCAGTATTTT. Its protein product is CAISLFQGVADTQYF.

The chain has TRBV15 and TRBJ2-7, with D perhaps being TRBD1 or TRBD2 (5 bases each). Between the trimmed V and J ends, which lost 0 bases and 1 base, there was a span of 10 bases. CDR1 is LNHNV and CDR2 is YYDKDF in the germline V gene (reference sequence). The CDR3 consists of 15 residues. As DNA, the CDR3 is TGTGCCACCAGCAGAGACCGGGACGGATCCTACGAGCAGTACTTC. It yields the protein CATSRDRDGSYEQYF.

The sample holds a few counts of this clonotype. The rearrangement joins TRBV5-1 to TRBJ2-7; 8 nucleotides align to TRBD1. The CDR3 totals 16 residues. J lost 1 base, V lost 2 bases, and 8 bases had no gene match. Germline V gives CDR1 SGHRS, CDR2 YFSETQ. CDR3 DNA: TGCGCCAGCAGCTTTTCCCCCGGACAGGGATCCTACGAGCAGTACTTC. Its protein is CASSFSPGQGSYEQYF.

V is TRBV20-1 and J is TRBJ2-3, with D hard to call. Germline CDR1 reads DFQATT; CDR2 reads SNEGSKA (reference sequence). This CDR3 region has 13 residues. The V end lost 6 bases, the J end lost 0 bases, and 10 bases lay between the germline ends. Here the CDR3 reads CSAYQSSTDTQYF. The CDR3 DNA reads as TGCAGTGCCTACCAGAGTAGCACAGATACGCAGTATTTT.

The rearrangement links TRBV10-3 to TRBJ2-1; D remains unclear. Germline V gene data show CDR1 as ENHRY and CDR2 as SYGVKD. There are 15 residues in the CDR3. V lost 0 bases and J lost 2, with 8 bases in between. CDR3 DNA: TGTGCCATCAGTGAGTCTTACCTTCCCTACAATGAGCAGTTCTTC. This translates into CAISESYLPYNEQFF.

This clonotype has a handful of counts. The V call is TRBV12-3 or TRBV12-4, the J call TRBJ1-2; D is unclear. The CDR3 has 10 residues. Between the trimmed V and J ends, which lost 6 bases and 8 bases, there was a span of 7 bases. CDR3: CASRGEGYTF. Here the CDR3 DNA reads TGTGCCAGCAGGGGAGAAGGCTACACCTTC.

In this sample, this clonotype turned up many times. This sequence joins TRBV29-1 and TRBJ1-2; D remains ambiguous. The germline V gene encodes CDR1 SQVTM and CDR2 ANQGSEA. The CDR3 extends over 10 amino acids. V dropped 6 bases and J dropped 6 bases, with 8 bases sitting between them. The CDR3 loop reads CSVGWDGYTF. The CDR3 DNA is TGCAGCGTGGGGTGGGATGGCTACACCTTC.